The clone carrying this T cell receptor beta chain was observed a handful of times. Antigen unknown. For the second PCR, which ran for about 7 to 12 cycles, a sample-barcoded 5' primer and a J-beta primer mix were used. TCRdb analysed the 5' RACE reads with MiXCR anew, one entry per CDR3 protein. Of about 720,000 distinct CDR3 sequences listed, approximately 25% are singletons. This entry comes from a study of blood T cells in healthy people across ages. Per germline, CDR1 MDHEN and CDR2 SYDVKM. Trimming took off 6 bases at V and 13 bases at J, with 13 bases between the two ends. The CDR3 extends over 12 amino acids. Study-wide results and limits: Considered underestimates were the diversity estimates obtained from one million T cells.

This sample was also put to use in a study of T cells of mothers and their children.

This sequence originates from a boy between 10 and 17 years old in good health. This chain links TRBV28 with TRBJ1-6; D not certain. Sequencing used blood. CDR3: CASRDGRSPLHF. In DNA form, the CDR3 reads TGTGCCAGCAGGGACGGCCGGTCTCCCCTCCACTTT.